The next 17 T cell receptor beta chains were all read from a single sample in a study of cytomegalovirus exposure and HLA in healthy donors. The PCR ran on 60 Vbeta and 13 Jbeta primers. Sequencing used immunoSEQ multiplex PCR; TCRdb keeps in-frame clones, though not all of them. Counted here are 90,000 to 100,000 clones, about 81% occurring once; the ten biggest clones make up about 1.5%. Sequencing was carried out using PBMCs. The receptors stem from a man in his forties in good health and CMV-seronegative.

The rearrangement links TRBV29-1 to TRBJ2-5, with 8 positions matching TRBD2. The CDR3 is 13 residues long. Germline CDR1 reads SQVTM; CDR2 reads ANQGSEA. V trimming: 7 bases; J trimming: 6 bases; junction bases outside the gene matches: 10. Here the CDR3 reads CSAPLSGGKTQYF. The DNA for the CDR3 is TGCAGCGCCCCTCTAAGCGGGGGAAAGACCCAGTACTTC.

Comment on this clone: An end of the junction differs from the germline gene, which may be a read error. The rearrangement joins TRBV7-9 to TRBJ2-5; D remains unclear. Germline lookup yields CDR1 SEHNR and CDR2 FQNEAQ (reference sequence). The CDR3 loop spans 13 amino acids. The DNA of the CDR3 is TGTTCCAGCAGCTTAGTAGACCAAGAGACCCAGTACTTC. The encoded protein is CSSSLVDQETQYF.

CDR3 amino acids: CASSHEGITEAFF. Here the CDR3 DNA reads TGCGCCAGCAGCCATGAGGGAATTACTGAAGCTTTCTTT. This chain joins TRBV4-1 and TRBJ1-1; D gene uncertain. Germline assignment: CDR1 MGHRA and CDR2 YSYEKL. V was cut by 3 bases and J by 5 bases, with 10 bases left in between. CDR3 size: 13 residues.

This clone was counted a few times. The chain links TRBV19 to TRBJ2-1; D may be TRBD2 (6 bases). The CDR3 consists of 14 residues. The germline V gene encodes CDR1 LNHDA and CDR2 SQIVND (reference sequence). V lost 7 bases and J 2 bases, leaving 12 bases between the germline ends. CDR3 region: CASNLGGTYNEQFF. DNA for the CDR3: TGTGCCAGTAATCTCGGGGGAACCTACAATGAGCAGTTCTTC.

This chain uses TRBV6-6 with TRBJ2-3, with 7 bases that match TRBD1. J was trimmed by 1 base and V by 7 bases; bases with no gene match: 11. CDR1 is MNHNY and CDR2 is SVGAGI in the germline V gene (reference sequence). The length of the CDR3 is 16 residues. In DNA, the CDR3 is TGTGCCAGCATACGTACGGTCCAGGGGGGCACAGATACGCAGTATTTT. This codes for CASIRTVQGGTDTQYF.

The genes are TRBV4-3 and TRBJ2-7; 11 positions agree with TRBD2. This CDR3 has 13 residues. The junction had 0 bases not matched to a gene; V was cut back by 2 bases and J by 6 bases. The V gene's germline CDR1 is LGHNA and CDR2 YSLEER. The CDR3 protein is CASSQLAGGEQYF. CDR3 in DNA: TGCGCCAGCAGCCAACTAGCGGGGGGCGAGCAGTACTTC.

The CDR3 reads CASRAEYSNGYTF. The CDR3 DNA is TGTGCCAGCAGGGCAGAATATTCAAATGGCTACACCTTC. The J gene is TRBJ1-2, the V gene TRBV5-5; D unresolved. Trimming removed 5 bases at V and 6 bases at J, with 14 bases between. The CDR3 length is 13 residues. The germline CDR1 and CDR2 sequences are SGHKS and YYEKEE (reference sequence).

This clone was seen a few times. This chain links TRBV9 with TRBJ2-3, with D unclear. V lost 0 bases, J lost 2 bases, and 7 bases lay in between. The CDR3 has 14 residues. Looked up from germline, CDR1 is SGDLS and CDR2 is YYNGEE. The chain's CDR3 is CASSVGRVTDTQYF. CDR3 coding DNA: TGTGCCAGCAGCGTAGGCCGGGTCACAGATACGCAGTATTTT.

V gene TRBV2 combines with J gene TRBJ1-1; 7 positions match TRBD1. Germline values: CDR1 SNHLY, CDR2 FYNNEI. This CDR3 contains 13 residues. The V gene end was trimmed by 6 bases and the J gene end by 7 bases; junction bases not matched to a gene: 8. The CDR3 coding sequence is TGTGCCAGCAGGGAGGGACAGCTGCGTGAAGCTTTCTTT. Encoded protein: CASREGQLREAFF.

CDR3 in DNA: TGTGCCTGGAGTGATGGGAGGCAGCCCCAGCATTTT. This codes for CAWSDGRQPQHF. This chain joins TRBV30 and TRBJ1-5; D is uncertain. V lost 1 base, J lost 7 bases, and 8 bases lay in between. Germline CDR1 is GTSNPN and CDR2 is SVGIG (reference sequence). The CDR3 is 12 residues long. Full variable domain (outside the CDR3, taken from reference TRBV30 and TRBJ1-5): SQTIHQWPATLVQPVGSPLSLECTVEGTSNPNLYWYRQAAGRGLQLLFYSVGIGQISSEVPQNLSASRPQDRQFILSSKKLLLSDSGFYLCAWSDGRQPQHFGDGTRLSIL.

The CDR3 nucleotides read TGTGCCAGCAATCGGGGAGGGAGTGAAGCTTTCTTT. This gives the protein CASNRGGSEAFF. The chain employs TRBV6-1 and TRBJ1-1; D unclear. Trimming removed 7 bases from V and 7 bases from J, with 13 bases in between. CDR3 size: 12 residues. Germline assignment: CDR1 MNHNS and CDR2 SASEGT.

The chain has TRBV28 and TRBJ1-2; tentative D call: TRBD1 (6 bases). CDR3 length: 13 residues. The ends were cut back, 9 bases at V and 6 bases at J, with 17 bases in the middle. The germline gives CDR1 MDHEN, CDR2 SYDVKM. Here the CDR3 reads CASGTLVSHGYTF. The CDR3 DNA reads TGTGCCAGTGGGACACTCGTTTCGCATGGCTACACCTTC.

This rearrangement joins TRBV28 to TRBJ2-5; 12 bases agree with TRBD1. V was clipped by 6 bases and J by 7 bases; unmatched bases: 12. Germline-derived CDR1 and CDR2 are MDHEN and SYDVKM. This CDR3 is 16 amino acids long. Here the CDR3 reads CASSRGTGGPVGTQYF. DNA of the CDR3: TGTGCCAGCAGCCGAGGGACAGGGGGCCCCGTAGGGACCCAGTACTTC.

V gene TRBV6-5 combines with J gene TRBJ1-2; D is uncertain. The CDR3 loop spans 14 amino acids. The germline V gene has CDR1 MNHEY and CDR2 SVGAGI. Trimming took 2 bases from V and 0 from J, leaving 7 bases between them. CDR3 coding DNA: TGTGCCAGCAGTTACGGCCTAGCTAACTATGGCTACACCTTC. Amino acids: CASSYGLANYGYTF.

This rearrangement joins TRBV19 to TRBJ2-5; D call uncertain. The CDR3 runs 14 residues. V was clipped by 3 bases and J by 4 bases, with 12 bases between them. Germline loops: CDR1 LNHDA, CDR2 SQIVND (reference sequence). The CDR3 here is CASSIVGGGETQYF. CDR3 in DNA: TGTGCCAGTAGTATTGTCGGTGGTGGAGAGACCCAGTACTTC.

J is TRBJ2-7 and V is TRBV18, with a tentative D call TRBD2 (5 bases). The germline V gene has CDR1 KGHSH and CDR2 LQKENI. This CDR3 has 14 residues. V shed 4 bases and J shed 5 bases, with 15 bases lying between them. This CDR3 is CASSQRHGMDEQYF. In DNA, the CDR3 is TGTGCCAGCTCACAGAGACACGGGATGGACGAGCAGTACTTC. The variable domain in full, with the rest retrieved from reference TRBV18 and TRBJ2-7, is NAGVMQNPRHLVRRRGQEARLRCSPMKGHSHVYWYRQLPEEGLKFMVYLQKENIIDESGMPKERFSAEFPKEGPSILRIQQVVRGDSAAYFCASSQRHGMDEQYFGPGTRLTVT.

This clone appeared a few times. The chain links TRBV5-1 to TRBJ2-7; D is undetermined. The CDR3 runs 12 residues. V was pared by 2 bases and J by 3 bases, with 6 bases between. Looked up from germline, CDR1 is SGHRS and CDR2 is YFSETQ. The CDR3 bases are TGCGCCAGCAGCTTCGGTGACTACGAGCAGTACTTC. Its translation is CASSFGDYEQYF.